These 8 T cell receptor beta chains originate from one sample sequenced in a study of T-cell memory formation after mild COVID-19. TCRdb reanalysed the 5' RACE reads using MiXCR and keeps one entry per CDR3 protein. The sample carries 450,000 to 650,000 distinct CDR3 sequences, approximately 19% recorded once. Sequencing was performed on PBMCs or a T cell subset sorted from them (not recorded which). Source of these receptors: an adult woman who had mild COVID-19 (a few samples of this study predate the infection). Cell type and time point are not known.

This clonotype has ten or more counts. V gene TRBV4-1 combines with J gene TRBJ2-7, with D perhaps TRBD1 (6 bases). The CDR3 contains 15 residues. Trimming took off 1 base at V and 2 bases at J, with 12 bases between the two ends. Germline V gene sequence: CDR1 MGHRA, CDR2 YSYEKL. The CDR3 loop reads CASSQGEQGPYEQYF. Written as DNA, the CDR3 is TGCGCCAGCAGCCAAGGGGAACAGGGTCCCTACGAGCAGTACTTC.

This clonotype has more than one count but fewer than ten. The chain uses TRBV5-1 and TRBJ2-5; D possibly corresponds to TRBD2 (6 bases). V was trimmed by 0 bases and J by 2 bases, leaving 8 bases between them. Germline V gene data show CDR1 as SGHRS and CDR2 as YFSETQ. The CDR3 is 14 residues long. The CDR3 bases are TGCGCCAGCAGCTTGGTAGCGGAACAAGAGACCCAGTACTTC. Encoded protein: CASSLVAEQETQYF. Full variable domain (missing parts from reference TRBV5-1 and TRBJ2-5): KAGVTQTPRYLIKTRGQQVTLSCSPISGHRSVSWYQQTPGQGLQFLFEYFSETQRNKGNFPGRFSGRQFSNSRSEMNVSTLELGDSALYLCASSLVAEQETQYFGPGTRLLVL.

This clonotype appeared many times. The J gene is TRBJ1-1, the V gene TRBV5-1, with D unresolved. Germline values: CDR1 SGHRS, CDR2 YFSETQ. This CDR3 is built from 14 residues. V was pared by 1 base and J by 4 bases, with 11 bases between. The CDR3 here is CASSLRSGGTEAFF. For the CDR3, the DNA is TGCGCCAGCAGCTTGCGGTCGGGTGGCACTGAAGCTTTCTTT.

The V call is TRBV7-9, the J call TRBJ2-6, with D unclear. Germline V gives CDR1 SEHNR, CDR2 FQNEAQ (reference sequence). Between the trimmed V and J ends, which lost 2 bases and 0 bases, there was a span of 5 bases. This CDR3 is 15 amino acids long. As DNA, the CDR3 is TGTGCCAGCAGCTTATATAGCTCTGGGGCCAACGTCCTGACTTTC. Protein: CASSLYSSGANVLTF.

This clonotype was seen at least ten times. The genes are TRBV4-3 and TRBJ2-4; 9 positions agree with TRBD2. Germline V CDR1 and CDR2: LGHNA, YSLEER. V lost 0 bases and J lost 3; bases outside the gene matches: 3. The CDR3 runs 16 residues. Written as DNA, the CDR3 is TGCGCCAGCAGCCAAGATAGTAGCGGGAGCAAAAACATTCAGTACTTC. Translated, it gives CASSQDSSGSKNIQYF.

The rearrangement uses TRBV20-1 and TRBJ1-5; TRBD1 agrees at 7 bases. This CDR3 region has 14 residues. CDR1 DFQATT and CDR2 SNEGSKA come from the germline V gene (reference sequence). CDR3 loop: CSGARGTRGQPQHF. The CDR3 DNA reads as TGCAGCGGGGCCAGGGGGACTAGGGGACAGCCCCAGCATTTT.

The chain recombines TRBV7-8 with TRBJ2-2; D is ambiguous. V dropped 4 bases and J dropped 3 bases, with 9 bases sitting between them. This CDR3 spans 14 amino acids. Germline V lookup: CDR1 SGHVS, CDR2 FQNEAQ. The CDR3 bases are TGTGCCAGCAGCTCGGACCCCCACACCGGGGAGCTGTTTTTT. Translated, it gives CASSSDPHTGELFF.

V and J are TRBV7-2 and TRBJ2-3; 7 bases are a match to TRBD2. The CDR3 consists of 17 residues. CDR1 and CDR2 from the germline V gene are SGHTA and FQGNSA. Trimming cost V 1 base and J 5 bases; bases outside gene matches: 12. The CDR3 DNA reads TGTGCCAGCAGCTTAGTGGGCCGCGGGAGCACAGGAGATACGCAGTATTTT. This encodes CASSLVGRGSTGDTQYF.